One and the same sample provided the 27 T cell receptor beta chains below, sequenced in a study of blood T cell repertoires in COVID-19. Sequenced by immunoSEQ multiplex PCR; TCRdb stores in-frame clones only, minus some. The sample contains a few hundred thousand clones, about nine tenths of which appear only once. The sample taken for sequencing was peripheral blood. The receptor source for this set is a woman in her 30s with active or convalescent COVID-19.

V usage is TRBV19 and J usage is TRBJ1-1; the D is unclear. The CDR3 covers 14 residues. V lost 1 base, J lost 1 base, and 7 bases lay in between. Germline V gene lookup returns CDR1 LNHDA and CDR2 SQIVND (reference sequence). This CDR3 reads CASSIVTANTEAFF. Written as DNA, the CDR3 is TGTGCCAGTAGTATAGTAACAGCGAACACTGAAGCTTTCTTT.

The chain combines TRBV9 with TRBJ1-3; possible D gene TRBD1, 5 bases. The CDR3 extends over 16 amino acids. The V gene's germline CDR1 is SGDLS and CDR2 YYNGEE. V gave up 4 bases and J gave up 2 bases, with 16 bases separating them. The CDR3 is CASSPGGVDAGNTIYF. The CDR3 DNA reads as TGTGCCAGCAGCCCAGGAGGGGTTGACGCTGGAAACACCATATATTTT.

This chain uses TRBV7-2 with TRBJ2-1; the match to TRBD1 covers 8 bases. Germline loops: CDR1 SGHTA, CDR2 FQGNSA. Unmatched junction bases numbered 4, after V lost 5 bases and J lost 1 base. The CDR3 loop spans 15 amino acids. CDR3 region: CASSPDRESYNEQFF. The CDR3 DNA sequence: TGTGCCAGCAGCCCGGACAGGGAATCCTACAATGAGCAGTTCTTC.

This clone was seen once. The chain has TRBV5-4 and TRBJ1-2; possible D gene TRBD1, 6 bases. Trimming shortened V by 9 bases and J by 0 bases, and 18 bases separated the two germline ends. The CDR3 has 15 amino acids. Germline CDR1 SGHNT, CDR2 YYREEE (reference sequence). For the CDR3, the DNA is TGTGCCACCTACACAGGGAGCCCGACTAACTATGGCTACACCTTC. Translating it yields CATYTGSPTNYGYTF. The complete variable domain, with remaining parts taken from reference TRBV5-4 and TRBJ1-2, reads ETGVTQSPTHLIKTRGQQVTLRCSSQSGHNTVSWYQQALGQGPQFIFQYYREEENGRGNFPPRFSGLQFPNYSSELNVNALELDDSALYLCATYTGSPTNYGYTFGSGTRLTVV.

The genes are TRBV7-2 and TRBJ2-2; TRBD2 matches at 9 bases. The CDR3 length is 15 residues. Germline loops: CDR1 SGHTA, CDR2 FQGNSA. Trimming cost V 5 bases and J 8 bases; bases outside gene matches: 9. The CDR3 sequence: CASSPRGLAAGELFF. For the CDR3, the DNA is TGTGCCAGCAGCCCTCGGGGACTAGCCGCGGGGGAGCTGTTTTTT.

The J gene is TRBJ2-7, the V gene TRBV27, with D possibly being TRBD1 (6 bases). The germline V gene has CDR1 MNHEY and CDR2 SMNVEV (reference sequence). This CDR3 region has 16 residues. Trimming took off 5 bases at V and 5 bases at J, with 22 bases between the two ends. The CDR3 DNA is TGTGCCAGCAGTCACCCCACAGGGAGTGGGGTCCACGAGCAGTACTTC. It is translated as CASSHPTGSGVHEQYF.

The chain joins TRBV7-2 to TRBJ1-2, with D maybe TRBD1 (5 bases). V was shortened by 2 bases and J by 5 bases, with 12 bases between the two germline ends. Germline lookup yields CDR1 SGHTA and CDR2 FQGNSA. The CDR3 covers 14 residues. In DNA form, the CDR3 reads TGTGCCAGCAGCTTATCCAGGGCGAAGTATGGCTACACCTTC. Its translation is CASSLSRAKYGYTF.

The CDR3 sequence: CASRGTSGGTHNEQFF. CDR3 sequence (DNA): TGTGCCAGCAGGGGGACTAGCGGGGGGACTCACAATGAGCAGTTCTTC. This chain joins TRBV2 and TRBJ2-1; 15 bases map to TRBD2. With 6 bases clipped from V and 5 bases from J, the junction kept 5 bases outside the gene matches. The CDR3 has 16 residues. Germline V gives CDR1 SNHLY, CDR2 FYNNEI. The full variable domain, rest sourced from reference TRBV2 and TRBJ2-1, is EPEVTQTPSHQVTQMGQEVILRCVPISNHLYFYWYRQILGQKVEFLVSFYNNEISEKSEIFDDQFSVERPDGSNFTLKIRSTKLEDSAMYFCASRGTSGGTHNEQFFGPGTRLTVL.

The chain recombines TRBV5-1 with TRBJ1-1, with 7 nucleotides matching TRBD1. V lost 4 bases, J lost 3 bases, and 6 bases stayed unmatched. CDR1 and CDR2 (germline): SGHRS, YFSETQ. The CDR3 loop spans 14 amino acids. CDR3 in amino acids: CASSPYTGDTEAFF. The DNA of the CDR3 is TGCGCCAGCAGCCCGTATACAGGGGACACTGAAGCTTTCTTT. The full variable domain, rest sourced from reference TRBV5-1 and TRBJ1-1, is KAGVTQTPRYLIKTRGQQVTLSCSPISGHRSVSWYQQTPGQGLQFLFEYFSETQRNKGNFPGRFSGRQFSNSRSEMNVSTLELGDSALYLCASSPYTGDTEAFFGQGTRLTVV.

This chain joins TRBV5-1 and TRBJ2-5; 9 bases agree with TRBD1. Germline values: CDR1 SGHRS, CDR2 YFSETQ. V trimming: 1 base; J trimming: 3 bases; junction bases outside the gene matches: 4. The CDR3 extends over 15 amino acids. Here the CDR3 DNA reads TGCGCCAGCAGCTTGACAGGGGGCGTGAAAGAGACCCAGTACTTC. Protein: CASSLTGGVKETQYF.

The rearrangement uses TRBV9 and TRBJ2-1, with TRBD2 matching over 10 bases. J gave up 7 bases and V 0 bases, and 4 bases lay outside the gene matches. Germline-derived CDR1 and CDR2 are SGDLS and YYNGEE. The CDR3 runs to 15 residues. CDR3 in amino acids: CASSVVSGGANEQFF. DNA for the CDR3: TGTGCCAGCAGCGTAGTAAGCGGGGGGGCGAATGAGCAGTTCTTC. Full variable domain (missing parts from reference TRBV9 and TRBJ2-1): DSGVTQTPKHLITATGQRVTLRCSPRSGDLSVYWYQQSLDQGLQFLIQYYNGEERAKGNILERFSAQQFPDLHSELNLSSLELGDSALYFCASSVVSGGANEQFFGPGTRLTVL.

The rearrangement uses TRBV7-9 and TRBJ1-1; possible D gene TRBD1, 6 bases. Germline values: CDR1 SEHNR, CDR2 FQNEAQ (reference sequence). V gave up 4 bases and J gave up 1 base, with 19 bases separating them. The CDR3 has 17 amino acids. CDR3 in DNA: TGTGCCAGCAGCTCCCCGGGGGGCCCCAGGGGGAACACTGAAGCTTTCTTT. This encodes CASSSPGGPRGNTEAFF.

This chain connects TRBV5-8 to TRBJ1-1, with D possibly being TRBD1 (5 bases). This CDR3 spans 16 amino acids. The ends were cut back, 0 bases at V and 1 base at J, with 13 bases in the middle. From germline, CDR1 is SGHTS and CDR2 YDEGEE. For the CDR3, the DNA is TGTGCCAGCAGCTTGGCTGGGGGGGTAGGGAACACTGAAGCTTTCTTT. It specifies CASSLAGGVGNTEAFF.

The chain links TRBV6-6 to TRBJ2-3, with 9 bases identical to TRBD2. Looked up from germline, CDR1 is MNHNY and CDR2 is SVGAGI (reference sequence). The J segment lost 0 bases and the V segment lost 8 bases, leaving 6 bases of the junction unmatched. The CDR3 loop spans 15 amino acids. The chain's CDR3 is CASLGAGGSTDTQYF. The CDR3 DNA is TGTGCCAGCCTCGGAGCGGGGGGAAGCACAGATACGCAGTATTTT.

The CDR3 here is CASSLGAGRTEQYF. In DNA, the CDR3 is TGTGCCAGCAGCTTAGGTGCGGGCCGAACTGAGCAGTACTTC. The chain employs TRBV7-6 and TRBJ2-7; D is perhaps TRBD2 (5 bases). Trimming pared 1 base from V and 7 bases from J, leaving 14 bases between. The CDR3 runs to 14 residues. In germline, CDR1 is SGHVS, CDR2 FNYEAQ.

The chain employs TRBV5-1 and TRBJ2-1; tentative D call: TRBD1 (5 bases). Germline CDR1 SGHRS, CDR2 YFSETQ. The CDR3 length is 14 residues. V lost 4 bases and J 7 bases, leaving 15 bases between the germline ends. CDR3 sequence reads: CASSPGPPGNEQFF. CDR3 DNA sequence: TGCGCCAGCAGCCCGGGCCCCCCAGGGAATGAGCAGTTCTTC. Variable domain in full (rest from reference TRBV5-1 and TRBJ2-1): KAGVTQTPRYLIKTRGQQVTLSCSPISGHRSVSWYQQTPGQGLQFLFEYFSETQRNKGNFPGRFSGRQFSNSRSEMNVSTLELGDSALYLCASSPGPPGNEQFFGPGTRLTVL.

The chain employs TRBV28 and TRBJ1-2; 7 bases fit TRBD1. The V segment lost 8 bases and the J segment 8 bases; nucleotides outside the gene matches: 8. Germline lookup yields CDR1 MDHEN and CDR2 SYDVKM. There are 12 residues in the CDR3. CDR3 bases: TGTGCCAGCGGCACCAGGGGGAGAGGCTACACCTTC. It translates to CASGTRGRGYTF.

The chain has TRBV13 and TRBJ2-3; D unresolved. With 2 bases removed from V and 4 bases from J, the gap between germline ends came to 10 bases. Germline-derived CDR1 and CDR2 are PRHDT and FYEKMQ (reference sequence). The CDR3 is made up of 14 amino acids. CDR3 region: CASSLTVAADTQYF. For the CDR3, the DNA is TGTGCCAGCAGCTTAACGGTAGCCGCAGATACGCAGTATTTT.

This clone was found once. The CDR3 nucleotides are TGTGCCAGCAGTTCTCAAGTCCGGGTACAGTATTTT. Translation: CASSSQVRVQYF. The gene calls are TRBV6-5 and TRBJ2-3; no definite D call. V lost 4 bases to trimming and J lost 12 bases, with 14 bases between them. Looked up from germline, CDR1 is MNHEY and CDR2 is SVGAGI. The CDR3 is 12 residues long.

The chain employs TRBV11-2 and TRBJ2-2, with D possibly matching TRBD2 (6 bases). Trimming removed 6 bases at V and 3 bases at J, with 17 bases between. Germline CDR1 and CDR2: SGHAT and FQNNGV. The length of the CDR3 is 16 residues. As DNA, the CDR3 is TGTGCCAGCAGGACCTCGGGGTCTAGCGACACCGGGGAGCTGTTTTTT. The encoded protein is CASRTSGSSDTGELFF.

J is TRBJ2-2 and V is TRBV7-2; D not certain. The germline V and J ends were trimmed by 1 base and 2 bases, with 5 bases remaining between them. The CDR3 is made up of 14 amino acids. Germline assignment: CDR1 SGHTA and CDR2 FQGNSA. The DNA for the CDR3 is TGTGCCAGCAGCTTAGAACTCAACACCGGGGAGCTGTTTTTT. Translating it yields CASSLELNTGELFF.

In nucleotides, the CDR3 is TGTGCCAGTAGTCCCCTAGGGGGGGGACCTAGCACAGATACGCAGTATTTT. Translating it yields CASSPLGGGPSTDTQYF. The rearrangement joins TRBV19 to TRBJ2-3; maybe TRBD2 (7 bases). Trimming removed 5 bases at V and 0 bases at J, with 18 bases between. This CDR3 is built from 17 residues. Germline V gene sequence: CDR1 LNHDA, CDR2 SQIVND (reference sequence).

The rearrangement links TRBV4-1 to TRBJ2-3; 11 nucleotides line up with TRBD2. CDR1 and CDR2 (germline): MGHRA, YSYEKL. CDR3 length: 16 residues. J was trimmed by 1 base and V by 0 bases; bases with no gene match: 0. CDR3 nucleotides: TGCGCCAGCAGCCAAGAGGGACTAGCGGGCACAGATACGCAGTATTTT. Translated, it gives CASSQEGLAGTDTQYF.

The CDR3 sequence: CASSSGTWVEQYF. In DNA, the CDR3 is TGTGCCAGCAGCTCCGGGACATGGGTCGAGCAGTACTTC. The chain combines TRBV27 with TRBJ2-7; maybe TRBD1 (6 bases). The V gene lost 6 bases and the J gene lost 6 bases, with 15 bases spanning the gap. Germline loops: CDR1 MNHEY, CDR2 SMNVEV (reference sequence). The CDR3 has 13 residues.

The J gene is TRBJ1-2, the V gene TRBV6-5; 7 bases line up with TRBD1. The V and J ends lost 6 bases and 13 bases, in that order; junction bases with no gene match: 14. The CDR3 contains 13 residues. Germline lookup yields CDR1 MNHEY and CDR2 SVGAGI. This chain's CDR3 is CASSLRQGSPFTF. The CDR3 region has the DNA TGTGCCAGCAGCCTTCGACAGGGTTCCCCCTTCACCTTC.

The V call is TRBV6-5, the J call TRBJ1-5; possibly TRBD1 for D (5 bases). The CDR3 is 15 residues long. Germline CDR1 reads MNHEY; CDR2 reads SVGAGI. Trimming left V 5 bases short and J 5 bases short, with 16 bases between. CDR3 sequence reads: CASSTGIARDQPQHF. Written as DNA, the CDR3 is TGTGCCAGCAGTACTGGGATAGCCAGGGATCAGCCCCAGCATTTT.

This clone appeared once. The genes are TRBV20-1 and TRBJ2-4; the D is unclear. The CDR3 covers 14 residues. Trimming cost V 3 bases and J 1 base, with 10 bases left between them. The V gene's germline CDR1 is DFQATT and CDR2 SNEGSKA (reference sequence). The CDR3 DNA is TGCAGTGCTAGTAGTCATGAGGCCAAAAACATTCAGTACTTC. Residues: CSASSHEAKNIQYF.